The sequence of this TCR beta chain was determined in a study of T cell changes during pregnancy in multiple sclerosis (dated by TCRdb to between 2018 and 2021). Some background on the complete study: Changes in the T cell repertoire over the course of pregnancy were examined in this study in women with multiple sclerosis.

For this clone: Its antigen remains undetermined. No base qualities exist here, and no much larger clone lies one base off it.

To prepare the library, the immunoSEQ multiplex PCR assay was applied. Imported from immuneACCESS, the table was reduced by TCRdb to in-frame sequences with V and J called. These copies leave out some clones; in studies compared against another copy, an unresolved V gene accounts for under half, and the cause of the remainder is not known. Across this sample there are around 66,000 clones, with 91% seen only once. The ten largest clonotypes hold about 1.2% of the sample. Germline trimming: 7 bases from V, 4 bases from J; junction bases outside gene matches: 12. Inclusive of the bounding cysteine and phenylalanine, the CDR3 is 15 residues long. The entry retains the CDR3 DNA only, 45 bases that are in frame from base 1. The germline V gene encodes CDR1 SNHLY and CDR2 FYNNEI.

The chain uses TRBV2 and TRBJ1-1, with TRBD1 matching 7 junction bases. The receptor was isolated from a female donor in good health, enrolled as a control in a pregnancy study. Sequenced here: peripheral blood, sampled after pregnancy. The sequenced DNA is TGTGCCAGCACCAGAACCGATACAGGGGCCACTGAAGCTTTCTTT. It specifies CASTRTDTGATEAFF.